The next 22 T cell receptor beta chains were all read from a single sample in a study of human T cells and chemical hapten exposure. Unfractionated whole blood yielded the extracted total RNA. TCRdb re-called the 5' RACE reads with MiXCR, one entry per CDR3 protein. The table has 65,000 to 95,000 distinct CDR3 sequences, about 8.4% seen once. The receptors were gathered from a male donor in good health.

There are many counts of this clonotype. This chain uses TRBV12-3 or TRBV12-4 with TRBJ2-7; D is ambiguous. The length of the CDR3 is 12 residues. V was cut by 2 bases and J by 4 bases, with 6 bases left in between. This chain's CDR3 is CASSLYRYEQYF. The CDR3 DNA reads TGTGCCAGCAGTTTATATAGGTACGAGCAGTACTTC.

The chain is built from TRBV11-2 and TRBJ2-1, with D maybe TRBD2 (5 bases). Trimming shortened V by 5 bases and J by 3 bases, and 14 bases separated the two germline ends. The CDR3 totals 15 residues. Germline-derived CDR1 and CDR2 are SGHAT and FQNNGV. The CDR3 reads CASSLERYYYNEQFF. In nucleotides, the CDR3 is TGTGCCAGCAGCCTTGAGCGGTACTACTACAATGAGCAGTTCTTC.

In regard to this clonotype: This clone may be a read error of a much larger clone one base away. The chain combines TRBV20-1 with TRBJ2-3; 7 nucleotides agree with TRBD2. Trimming removed 6 bases from V and 5 bases from J; junction bases left unmatched: 2. Germline CDR1 reads DFQATT; CDR2 reads SNEGSKA (reference sequence). This CDR3 spans 11 amino acids. The CDR3 sequence: CSAGRVDTQYF. The CDR3 nucleotides read TGCAGTGCGGGGAGGGTAGATACGCAGTATTTT.

This clonotype was counted many times. V usage is TRBV10-3 and J usage is TRBJ2-7, with D possibly being TRBD1 or TRBD2 (5 bases each). This CDR3 region has 16 residues. From germline, CDR1 is ENHRY and CDR2 SYGVKD. The V end was cut by 2 bases, the J end by 1 base, with 15 bases between. The CDR3 DNA reads TGTGCCATCAGTGAGGGGGCCGGGACCTTATCCTACGAGCAGTACTTC. Amino acid sequence: CAISEGAGTLSYEQYF.

This clonotype was detected a few times. The chain uses TRBV29-1 and TRBJ1-4; no clear D. V was shortened by 6 bases and J by 0 bases, with 11 bases between the two germline ends. The CDR3 has 14 amino acids. Germline values: CDR1 SQVTM, CDR2 ANQGSEA. The CDR3 protein is CSVAGAATNEKLFF. For the CDR3, the DNA is TGCAGCGTGGCCGGAGCCGCAACTAATGAAAAACTGTTTTTT.

This clonotype was counted at least ten times. The chain combines TRBV25-1 with TRBJ2-1; tentative D call: TRBD1 (5 bases). CDR3 length: 11 residues. V was trimmed by 10 bases and J by 12 bases, leaving 16 bases between them. Germline V lookup: CDR1 MGHDK, CDR2 SYGVNS. The CDR3 sequence is CATMTRRGQFF. CDR3 nucleotide sequence: TGTGCCACCATGACGCGTAGGGGGCAGTTCTTC. Full variable domain (remainder filled in from reference TRBV25-1 and TRBJ2-1): EADIYQTPRYLVIGTGKKITLECSQTMGHDKMYWYQQDPGMELHLIHYSYGVNSTEKGDLSSESTVSRIRTEHFPLTLESARPSHTSQYLCATMTRRGQFFGPGTRLTVL.

This clonotype was counted at least ten times. The rearrangement joins TRBV29-1 to TRBJ2-4; 7 nucleotides agree with TRBD1. V gave up 3 bases and J gave up 8 bases; unmatched junction bases: 10. Germline V gene lookup returns CDR1 SQVTM and CDR2 ANQGSEA. The CDR3 is made up of 14 amino acids. The CDR3 sequence: CSVDAGTGEDIQYF. The CDR3 DNA reads TGCAGCGTTGATGCAGGCACAGGGGAAGACATTCAGTACTTC.

This clonotype has only a few counts. The rearrangement links TRBV6-2 or TRBV6-3 to TRBJ1-5; tentative D call: TRBD1 (5 bases). CDR1 MNHEY and CDR2 SVGEGT come from the germline V gene. V was pared by 6 bases and J by 8 bases, with 8 bases between. The CDR3 covers 11 residues. The CDR3 here is CASSQGEPQHF. The CDR3 coding sequence is TGTGCCAGCAGCCAAGGGGAGCCCCAGCATTTT.

This clonotype was seen only a few times. The V gene is TRBV7-9, the J gene TRBJ1-3; D not certain. Germline V gene sequence: CDR1 SEHNR, CDR2 FQNEAQ (reference sequence). The germline V and J ends were trimmed by 8 bases and 0 bases, with 8 bases remaining between them. This CDR3 has 13 amino acids. CDR3 sequence reads: CASGRISGNTIYF. For the CDR3, the DNA is TGTGCCAGCGGACGTATCTCTGGAAACACCATATATTTT.

The chain uses TRBV29-1 and TRBJ2-3; no firm D call. The CDR3 consists of 12 residues. V dropped 1 base and J dropped 2 bases, with 4 bases sitting between them. Germline V CDR1 and CDR2: SQVTM, ANQGSEA. The CDR3 DNA is TGCAGCGTTGAAGGGTCCACAGATACGCAGTATTTT. Its translation: CSVEGSTDTQYF.

The rearrangement links TRBV3-1 to TRBJ1-6; D is unclear. V was cut by 1 base and J by 3 bases, with 4 bases left in between. In germline, CDR1 is LGHDT, CDR2 YNNKEL (reference sequence). The CDR3 is 14 amino acids. This CDR3 is CASSQAGYNSPLHF. CDR3 nucleotide sequence: TGTGCCAGCAGCCAAGCCGGCTATAATTCACCCCTCCACTTT.

The rearrangement joins TRBV9 to TRBJ2-5, with 9 positions matching TRBD2. J gave up 3 bases and V 0 bases, and 18 bases lay outside the gene matches. Germline lookup yields CDR1 SGDLS and CDR2 YYNGEE. The CDR3 extends over 20 amino acids. This CDR3 is CASSVGARIAGVQSKETQYF. CDR3 DNA: TGTGCCAGCAGCGTAGGGGCCCGGATAGCGGGAGTTCAGTCGAAAGAGACCCAGTACTTC.

This clonotype was observed once. The chain has TRBV6-1 and TRBJ1-2, with 9 bases lining up with TRBD1. With 0 bases clipped from V and 8 bases from J, the junction kept 7 bases outside the gene matches. Germline V gene lookup returns CDR1 MNHNS and CDR2 SASEGT. The CDR3 contains 15 residues. CDR3 region: CASSEADRGREGYTF. The CDR3 DNA follows: TGTGCCAGCAGTGAAGCTGACAGGGGGAGGGAAGGCTACACCTTC.

The chain is built from TRBV3-1 and TRBJ1-2; unclear D gene. Germline CDR1 and CDR2: LGHDT and YNNKEL (reference sequence). V dropped 0 bases and J dropped 7 bases, with 12 bases sitting between them. The CDR3 has 14 residues. In nucleotides, the CDR3 is TGTGCCAGCAGCCAAGATCTCTCGTTGAGTGGCTACACCTTC. It encodes CASSQDLSLSGYTF.

This clonotype showed up just a few times. The chain is built from TRBV13 and TRBJ2-3; 15 positions agree with TRBD2. The germline gives CDR1 PRHDT, CDR2 FYEKMQ (reference sequence). CDR3 size: 16 residues. V was pared by 8 bases and J by 7 bases, with 10 bases of the junction left unmatched. The CDR3 sequence: CASAGPGLAGGNTQYF. CDR3 bases: TGTGCCAGCGCGGGTCCGGGACTAGCGGGGGGAAATACGCAGTATTTT.

This clonotype appeared a few times. V and J are TRBV19 and TRBJ2-5; D not certain. CDR1 is LNHDA, CDR2 SQIVND, per germline (reference sequence). V lost 3 bases, J lost 4 bases, and 15 bases lay in between. The CDR3 has 15 amino acids. The CDR3 DNA sequence: TGTGCCAGTAGTATCCGGCAGGCTGGGTCAGAGACCCAGTACTTC. Its translation is CASSIRQAGSETQYF.

This clonotype occurred many times. Written as DNA, the CDR3 is TGTGCCAGCAGTTCCCGACAGGGGGACCTGGGTACGCAGTATTTT. Amino acids: CASSSRQGDLGTQYF. The chain is built from TRBV12-3 or TRBV12-4 and TRBJ2-3; 9 nucleotides line up with TRBD1. The junction had 10 bases not matched to a gene; V was cut back by 4 bases and J by 8 bases. The CDR3 is 15 amino acids.

This clonotype was counted at least ten times. The genes are TRBV5-1 and TRBJ1-1, with D possibly TRBD1 on 5 matching bases. The germline V gene encodes CDR1 SGHRS and CDR2 YFSETQ. CDR3 length: 13 amino acids. The V and J ends lost 4 bases and 1 base respectively, with 8 bases between them. CDR3 amino acids: CASSPQGNTEAFF. CDR3 sequence (DNA): TGCGCCAGCAGCCCCCAGGGGAACACTGAAGCTTTCTTT.

This clonotype has ten or more counts. The chain employs TRBV29-1 and TRBJ1-3; D uncertain. The CDR3 totals 13 residues. The germline V gene encodes CDR1 SQVTM and CDR2 ANQGSEA. V dropped 6 bases and J dropped 4 bases, with 13 bases sitting between them. Here the CDR3 DNA reads TGCAGCGTCTCCCCCCTTTCGGGAAACACCATATATTTT. It encodes CSVSPLSGNTIYF.

This clonotype was recorded a few times. The chain combines TRBV25-1 with TRBJ2-1, with a tentative D call TRBD2 (6 bases). V gave up 3 bases and J gave up 8 bases, with 20 bases separating them. This CDR3 region has 16 residues. From germline, CDR1 is MGHDK and CDR2 SYGVNS. This chain's CDR3 is CASSEPTDYPVHEQFF. CDR3 DNA: TGTGCCAGCAGTGAGCCAACGGACTACCCTGTCCATGAGCAGTTCTTC.

This sequence joins TRBV7-9 and TRBJ2-7, with TRBD2 as a possible D gene (6 bases). This CDR3 comprises 15 residues. V was shortened by 3 bases and J by 3 bases, with 15 bases between the two germline ends. Germline CDR1 reads SEHNR; CDR2 reads FQNEAQ (reference sequence). The CDR3 loop reads CASSFGGWGDYEQYF. DNA for the CDR3: TGTGCCAGCAGCTTTGGCGGGTGGGGGGACTACGAGCAGTACTTC.

This clonotype has just a few counts. V gene TRBV4-1 combines with J gene TRBJ2-1; a weak D match, TRBD1 (6 bases). The germline V gene has CDR1 MGHRA and CDR2 YSYEKL. Trimming took off 4 bases at V and 6 bases at J, with 13 bases between the two ends. This CDR3 contains 14 residues. In DNA, the CDR3 is TGCGCCAGCAGCCTACCGGACAGTGCCAATGAGCAGTTCTTC. It translates to CASSLPDSANEQFF.